The present T cell receptor (beta chain) was sequenced within a study of T cell changes during pregnancy in multiple sclerosis. Clones were sequenced by immunoSEQ multiplex PCR, and TCRdb holds only the in-frame ones, with some missing. The sample consists of approximately 99,000 clones, approximately 95% of them appearing once. The CDR3 spans 14 residues. Deletions cut 6 bases from V and 5 bases from J, with 16 bases between. Per germline, CDR1 MDHEN and CDR2 SYDVKM. The sample in question was peripheral blood, obtained after pregnancy. The J gene is TRBJ1-1, the V gene TRBV28, with D possibly matching TRBD1 (5 bases). This sequence was found in a female donor with multiple sclerosis, enrolled in a pregnancy study. CDR3 residues: CASRQTPRGTEAFF. CDR3 coding DNA: TGTGCCAGCAGACAGACGCCACGGGGGACTGAAGCTTTCTTT.